Listed below are T cell receptor beta chains from one sample, sequenced in a study of T cells in localized non-small cell lung cancer. Method: immunoSEQ multiplex PCR; TCRdb's copy keeps in-frame clones and lacks some. The sample includes tens of thousands of clones, 80% to 90% of them seen just once. The sample in question was peripheral blood, obtained before any cancer treatment. The receptors originated from a female donor over 55 with stage I lung adenocarcinoma. The CDR3 runs from the conserved cysteine through the conserved F or W. Where a row states a size, it is once, few, many or the class of an expanded clone; other rows omit it.

>TRBV11-3|TRBJ2-1|-
CASSLDSRSRGDEQFF
>TRBV14|TRBJ2-3|few
CASSHLQGGRGNGHTQYF
>TRBV4-1|TRBJ1-2|-
CASSHPGRGNYGYTF
>TRBV7-3|TRBJ1-1|-
CASSLIGVQNEAFF
>TRBV5-4|TRBJ1-1|-
CASRLRDKVTEAFF
>TRBV9|TRBJ1-3|-
CASSALEGVKTSGNTIYF
>TRBV18|TRBJ1-6|-
CASSPPPRGLSPLHF
>TRBV18|TRBJ2-3|few
CASSLAGVDTDTQYF
>TRBV2|TRBJ1-2|-
CASARGRDYGYTF
>TRBV11-1|TRBJ2-7|few
CASSLDRVSSYEQYF
>TRBV5-1|TRBJ2-7|-
CASSLSLAGKDEQYF
>TRBV29-1|TRBJ1-1|-
CSVYRGVRTEAFF
>TRBV7-9|TRBJ2-1|-
CASSLALGQGRDEQFF
>TRBV7-9|TRBJ1-1|-
CASSLGWGEAFF
>TRBV6-5|TRBJ2-5|-
CASRVLGRETQYF
>TRBV2|TRBJ1-2|-
CASSEGRGASYGYTF
>TRBV5-1|TRBJ1-6|-
CASSLSRENNSPLHF
>TRBV10-2|TRBJ2-1|-
CASRSSGMGEQFF
>TRBV20-1|TRBJ1-1|-
CSADRVAFF
>TRBV30|TRBJ2-1|-
CAWSRNGQIRGEQFF
>TRBV6-1|TRBJ1-5|-
CASRGVSNQPQHF
>TRBV6-4|TRBJ2-1|-
CASSDLAGGVYNEQFF
>TRBV19|TRBJ2-5|-
CASSIVGMGETQYF
>TRBV2|TRBJ2-1|-
CASRSLGGHNEQFF
>TRBV7-9|TRBJ1-5|-
CASSLGQPHQPQHF
>TRBV5-1|TRBJ2-4|-
CASSLLRPDLNIQYF
>TRBV5-1|TRBJ2-7|-
CASSLGLGAEQYF
>TRBV18|TRBJ2-7|-
CASSPLPSYEQYF
>TRBV2|TRBJ2-1|-
CASSAGERSVFF
>TRBV5-4|TRBJ1-1|once
CASRREGRNTEAFF
>TRBV6-5|TRBJ1-5|-
CASSYSGDNQSQHF
>TRBV7-7|TRBJ2-1|-
CASSLGPPYNNEQFF
>TRBV15|TRBJ2-6|-
CATSRVKYSESGANVLTF
>TRBV27|TRBJ2-7|-
CASSSAWGMAEQYF
>TRBV29-1|TRBJ2-1|-
CSSKQGPNEQFF
>TRBV19|TRBJ2-5|once
CASSSGTGGFETQYF
>TRBV28|TRBJ1-5|-
CASSRQGMGNQPQHF
>TRBV9|TRBJ2-6|-
CASSGGPIILEAVLTF
>TRBV7-9|TRBJ2-1|-
CASSLAQGDNEQFF
>TRBV29-1|TRBJ1-2|-
CSVEAPGPQGSDYGYTF
>TRBV7-8|TRBJ2-1|-
CASSLPAYEVSYNEQFF
>TRBV6-5|TRBJ1-2|-
CASTLGGQSYGYTF